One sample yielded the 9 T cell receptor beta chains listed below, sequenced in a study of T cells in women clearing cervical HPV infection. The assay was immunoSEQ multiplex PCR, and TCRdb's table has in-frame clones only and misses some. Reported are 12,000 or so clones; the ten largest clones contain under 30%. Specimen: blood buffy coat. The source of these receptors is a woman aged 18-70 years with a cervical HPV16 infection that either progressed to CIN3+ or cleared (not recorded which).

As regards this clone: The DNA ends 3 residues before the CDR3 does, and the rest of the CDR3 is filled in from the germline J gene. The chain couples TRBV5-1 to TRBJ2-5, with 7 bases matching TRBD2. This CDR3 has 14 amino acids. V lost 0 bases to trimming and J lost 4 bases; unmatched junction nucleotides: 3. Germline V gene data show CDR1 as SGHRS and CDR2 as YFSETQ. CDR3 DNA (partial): TGCGCCAGCAGCTTGGGGACTAGTGGAGAGACC. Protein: CASSLGTSGET. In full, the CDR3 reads CASSLGTSGETQYF.

The CDR3 sequence: CASSPSGSSYEQYF. The sequenced CDR3 bases are TGTGCCAGCTCCCCCTCGGGGAGCTCCTACGAG. The chain has TRBV7-9 and TRBJ2-7; a weak D match, TRBD2 (5 bases). The DNA ends 3 residues before the CDR3 does, and the rest of the CDR3 is filled in from the germline J gene. V dropped 8 bases and J dropped 0 bases, with 14 bases sitting between them. The germline CDR1 and CDR2 sequences are SEHNR and FQNEAQ (reference sequence). This CDR3 is built from 14 residues.

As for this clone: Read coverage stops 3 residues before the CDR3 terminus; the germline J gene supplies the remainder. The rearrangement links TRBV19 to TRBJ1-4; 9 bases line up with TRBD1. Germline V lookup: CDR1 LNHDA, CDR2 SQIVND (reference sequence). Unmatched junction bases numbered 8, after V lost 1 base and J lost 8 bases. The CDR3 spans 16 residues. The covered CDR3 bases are TGTGCCAGTAGTATAGTTCTAGACAGGGGGGGGGAAAAA. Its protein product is CASSIVLDRGGEK. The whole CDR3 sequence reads CASSIVLDRGGEKLFF.

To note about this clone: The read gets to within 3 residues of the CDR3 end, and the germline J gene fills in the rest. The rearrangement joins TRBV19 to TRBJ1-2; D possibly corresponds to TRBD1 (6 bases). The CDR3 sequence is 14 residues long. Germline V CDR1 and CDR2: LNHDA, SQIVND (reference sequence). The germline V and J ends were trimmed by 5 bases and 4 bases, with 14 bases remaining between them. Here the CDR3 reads CASSPDRHSYGYTF. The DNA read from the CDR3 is TGTGCCAGTAGTCCGGACAGACACAGCTATGGC.

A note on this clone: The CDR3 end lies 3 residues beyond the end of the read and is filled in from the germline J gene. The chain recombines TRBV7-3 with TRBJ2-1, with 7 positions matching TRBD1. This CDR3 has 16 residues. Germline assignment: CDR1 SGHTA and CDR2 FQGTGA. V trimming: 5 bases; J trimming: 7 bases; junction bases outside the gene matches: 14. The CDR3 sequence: CASSPTGALGVNEQFF. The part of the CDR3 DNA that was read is TGTGCCAGCAGCCCTACAGGGGCTCTGGGGGTAAATGAG.

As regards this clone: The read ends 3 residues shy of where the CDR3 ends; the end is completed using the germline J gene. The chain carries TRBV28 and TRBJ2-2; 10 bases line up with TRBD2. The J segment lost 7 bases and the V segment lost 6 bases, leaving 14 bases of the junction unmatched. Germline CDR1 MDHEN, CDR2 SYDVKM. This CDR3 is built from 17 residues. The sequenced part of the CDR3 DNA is TGTGCCAGCAGCCCAGCCTCCAAGCGGGGGGGCGTCGGGGAG. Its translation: CASSPASKRGGVGE. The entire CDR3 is CASSPASKRGGVGELFF.

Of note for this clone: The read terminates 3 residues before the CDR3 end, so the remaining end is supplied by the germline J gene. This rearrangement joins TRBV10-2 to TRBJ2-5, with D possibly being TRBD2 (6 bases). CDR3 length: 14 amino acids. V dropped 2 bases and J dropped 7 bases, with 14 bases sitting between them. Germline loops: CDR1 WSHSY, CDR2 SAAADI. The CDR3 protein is CASSEDGGSGTQYF. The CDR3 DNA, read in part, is TGCGCCAGCAGTGAGGACGGGGGTAGCGGGACC.

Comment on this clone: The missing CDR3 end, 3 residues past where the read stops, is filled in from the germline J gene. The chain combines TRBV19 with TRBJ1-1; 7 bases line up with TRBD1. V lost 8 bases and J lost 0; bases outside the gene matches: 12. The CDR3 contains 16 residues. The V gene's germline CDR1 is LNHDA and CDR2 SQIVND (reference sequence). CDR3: CASLRTGTLLNTEAFF. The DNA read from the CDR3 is TGTGCCAGTCTTAGGACAGGAACTCTCCTGAACACTGAA.

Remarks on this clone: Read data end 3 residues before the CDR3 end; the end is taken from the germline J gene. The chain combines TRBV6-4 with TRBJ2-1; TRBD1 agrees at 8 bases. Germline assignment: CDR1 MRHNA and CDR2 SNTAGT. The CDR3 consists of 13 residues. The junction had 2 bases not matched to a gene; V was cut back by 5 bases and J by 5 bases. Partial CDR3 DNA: TGTGCCAGCAGTCCGACAGGGGACAATGAG. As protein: CASSPTGDNE. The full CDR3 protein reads CASSPTGDNEQFF.